A selection of T cell receptor beta chains follows, all from one sample in a study of T cells in Graves' hyperthyroidism and ophthalmopathy. TCRdb re-derived calls from the multiplex PCR reads in MiXCR, one entry per CDR3 protein. The profile covers roughly 560,000 distinct CDR3 sequences, with about 14% appearing a single time and around 4% taken by the ten largest. Material: blood. The receptors were gathered from a woman aged 40-49 years with Graves' ophthalmopathy. Each CDR3 is given with its conserved first and last residue. D genes are given only for firm matches.

CDR3aa	d_gene	v_gene	j_gene
CASSVGAEGRSLHF	NA	TRBV9	TRBJ1-6
CATSAPDRGNYGYTF	TRBD1	TRBV24-1	TRBJ1-2
CASSLVLAGGLSYEQYF	TRBD2	TRBV5-1	TRBJ2-7
CASSFDYNTEAFF	NA	TRBV11-2	TRBJ1-1
CATSTHSAVLTGELFF	NA	TRBV15	TRBJ2-2
CASSLRVGRDLFGGSDEQYF	TRBD2	TRBV5-4	TRBJ2-7
CATSSWSEVLVGYTF	NA	TRBV15	TRBJ1-2
CASSLVSGGPPGGEGNTIYF	NA	TRBV11-2	TRBJ1-3
CASSLGSSVKTETQYF	NA	TRBV5-6	TRBJ2-5
CASSFPGTSSYEQYF	NA	TRBV6-5	TRBJ2-7
CASSPRLFTGELFF	NA	TRBV9	TRBJ2-2
CASVKTGVRGHTEAFF	TRBD1	TRBV2	TRBJ1-1
CSAREGDRGNTGELFF	TRBD1	TRBV20-1	TRBJ2-2
CASTRTALQETQYF	NA	TRBV28	TRBJ2-5
CASSLLRVPGANVLTF	NA	TRBV12-3/TRBV12-4	TRBJ2-6
CASSFRSSYEQYF	NA	TRBV27	TRBJ2-7
CASSESVRSYGYTF	NA	TRBV25-1	TRBJ1-2
CASRWSERFDEQYF	NA	TRBV2	TRBJ2-7
CSASQDRGETQYF	TRBD1	TRBV20-1	TRBJ2-5
CAWSVLDAGDNEQFF	TRBD2	TRBV30	TRBJ2-1
CASSLWTVSNTEAFF	NA	TRBV6-5	TRBJ1-1
CASSEAVQGARAFF	TRBD1	TRBV2	TRBJ1-1
CATSTGEMGTQYF	TRBD1	TRBV19	TRBJ2-5
CASSPTRDYGYTF	NA	TRBV18	TRBJ1-2
CASSLAYGHGVLGSYEQYF	NA	TRBV7-2	TRBJ2-7
CAWSVGSPPYGYTF	NA	TRBV30	TRBJ1-2
CAWSALGLDTQYF	NA	TRBV30	TRBJ2-3
CASSYVDGYEQYF	NA	TRBV6-2/TRBV6-3	TRBJ2-7